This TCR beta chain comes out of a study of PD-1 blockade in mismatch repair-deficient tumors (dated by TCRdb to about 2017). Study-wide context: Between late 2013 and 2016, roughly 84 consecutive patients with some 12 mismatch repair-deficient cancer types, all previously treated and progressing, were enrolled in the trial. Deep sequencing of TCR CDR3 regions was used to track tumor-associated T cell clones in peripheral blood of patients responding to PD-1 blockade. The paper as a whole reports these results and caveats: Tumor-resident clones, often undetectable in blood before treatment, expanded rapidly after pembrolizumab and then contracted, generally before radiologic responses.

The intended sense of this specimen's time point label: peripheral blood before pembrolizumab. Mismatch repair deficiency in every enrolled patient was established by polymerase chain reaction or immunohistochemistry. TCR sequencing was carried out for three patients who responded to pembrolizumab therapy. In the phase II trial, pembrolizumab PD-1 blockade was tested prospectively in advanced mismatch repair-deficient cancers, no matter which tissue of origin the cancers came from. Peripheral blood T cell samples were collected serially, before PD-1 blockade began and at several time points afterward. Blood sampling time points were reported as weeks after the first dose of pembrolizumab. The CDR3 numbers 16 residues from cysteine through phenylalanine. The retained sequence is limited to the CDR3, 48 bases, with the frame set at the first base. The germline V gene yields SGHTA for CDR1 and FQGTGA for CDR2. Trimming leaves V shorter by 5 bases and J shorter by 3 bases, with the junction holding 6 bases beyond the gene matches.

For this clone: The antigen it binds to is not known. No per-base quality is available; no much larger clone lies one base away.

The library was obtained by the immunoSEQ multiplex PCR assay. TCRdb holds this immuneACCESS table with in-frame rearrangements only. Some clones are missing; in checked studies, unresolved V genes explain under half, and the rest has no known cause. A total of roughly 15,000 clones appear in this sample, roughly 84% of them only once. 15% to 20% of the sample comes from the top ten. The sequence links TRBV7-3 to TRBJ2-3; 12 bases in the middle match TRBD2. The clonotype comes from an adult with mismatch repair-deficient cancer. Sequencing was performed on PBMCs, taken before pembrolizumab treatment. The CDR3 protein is CASSRAGLAGTDTQYF. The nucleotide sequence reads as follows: TGTGCCAGCAGCCGTGCTGGACTAGCGGGAACAGATACGCAGTATTTT.